A selection of T cell receptor beta chains follows, all from one sample in a study of T cells in Graves' hyperthyroidism and ophthalmopathy. TCRdb passed the multiplex PCR reads through MiXCR, listing each CDR3 protein once. The table has approximately 870,000 distinct CDR3 sequences, roughly 40% seen once; the top ten hold 7.5% to 9.5%. The specimen sequenced was blood. The receptors were gathered from a man younger than 35 with Graves' hyperthyroidism. Each CDR3 is given with its conserved first and last residue. D genes are given only for firm matches. Clone size is shown for a subset of rows, as once, few, many or a class of expanded clone.

D gene,clone size,J gene,V gene,CDR3 DNA,CDR3 protein
-,many,TRBJ1-1,TRBV20-1,TGCAGTGCTAGGAACTCACTGGAAGCTTTCTTT,CSARNSLEAFF
TRBD2,-,TRBJ2-5,TRBV25-1,TGTGCCAGCAGGGAAACTCTTAGCGGGGGGGCCGCGGAGACCCAGTACTTC,CASRETLSGGAAETQYF
-,-,TRBJ2-5,TRBV7-9,TGTGCCAGCAGCTTAACCGGATACAGGTTCCAAGAGACCCAGTACTTC,CASSLTGYRFQETQYF
-,many,TRBJ1-5,TRBV7-3,TGTGCCAGCAGCGAGGGATCGGGACAGCCCCAGCATTTT,CASSEGSGQPQHF
-,-,TRBJ2-7,TRBV15,TGTGCCACCAGCAGAGGGAGAGGGACTTTCTACGAGCAGTACTTC,CATSRGRGTFYEQYF
-,-,TRBJ1-1,TRBV9,TGTGCCAGCAGTCAGGGCAGGGGAAGGGCTGAAGCTTTCTTT,CASSQGRGRAEAFF
-,-,TRBJ2-7,TRBV9,TGTGCCAGCAGTGACCGATCGAGTGCCTCCTACGAGCAGTACTTC,CASSDRSSASYEQYF
-,few,TRBJ1-1,TRBV4-1,TGCGCCAGCAGCCAAGATAGGGGGGCGAGCACTGAAGCTTTCTTT,CASSQDRGASTEAFF
-,many,TRBJ1-1,TRBV20-1,TGCAGTGCTAGACCTGACAGGAACACTGAAGCTTTCTTT,CSARPDRNTEAFF
-,many,TRBJ1-5,TRBV20-1,TGCAGTGCTAGGAGTGCTACTAATCAGCCCCAGCATTTT,CSARSATNQPQHF
-,once,TRBJ2-2,TRBV10-3,TGTGCCAGCAGTTACGAGGACACCTCCACCGGGGAGCTGTTTTTT,CASSYEDTSTGELFF
TRBD1,-,TRBJ1-5,TRBV6-6,TGTGCCAGCAGTTACGGGGCAGGGGGCGTCAGCAATCAGCCCCAGCATTTT,CASSYGAGGVSNQPQHF
TRBD1,few,TRBJ2-6,TRBV5-1,TGCGCCAGCACCTGGACAGGGTTAAACTCTGGGGCCAACGTCCTGACTTTC,CASTWTGLNSGANVLTF
-,-,TRBJ1-2,TRBV9,TGCGCCAGCAGCCCCATGGGAACCTATGGCTACACCTTC,CASSPMGTYGYTF
TRBD1,-,TRBJ1-5,TRBV20-1,TGCAGTGCGCGTGAACCGGGACAGCTAAATCAGCCCCAGCATTTT,CSAREPGQLNQPQHF
-,many,TRBJ1-2,TRBV20-1,TGCAGTGCTACCGGGACCTACTATGGCTACACCTTC,CSATGTYYGYTF
TRBD2,-,TRBJ2-5,TRBV9,TGTGCCAGCAGCCATGAGACTAGCGGGGACGGAGAGACCCAGTACTTC,CASSHETSGDGETQYF
-,-,TRBJ2-7,TRBV7-9,TGTGCCAGCAGCCCGGACATTGGGGGCTACGAGCAGTACTTC,CASSPDIGGYEQYF
TRBD1,few,TRBJ1-2,TRBV5-6,TGTGCCAGCAGCTTGCCTCCGGGACAGGGTGGCTACACCTTC,CASSLPPGQGGYTF
-,-,TRBJ1-2,TRBV2,TGTGCCAGCAGTGAGCTAAGCACCGGGGAGCTCTATGGCTACACCTTC,CASSELSTGELYGYTF
-,-,TRBJ2-7,TRBV10-3,TGTGCCAGCAGTTACTCGGAAGTATTGACTCCTTACGAGCAGTACTTC,CASSYSEVLTPYEQYF
-,-,TRBJ2-7,TRBV10-3,TGTGCCATCAGGAAGGACACCGAGATCTCCTACGAGCAGTACTTC,CAIRKDTEISYEQYF
-,-,TRBJ2-3,TRBV19,TGTGCCAGTAGTCCCACCGGTTCGGGAGATACGCAGTATTTT,CASSPTGSGDTQYF
-,-,TRBJ1-2,TRBV25-1,TGTGCTAGAGAGACAGGAGGGGACTATGGCTACACCTTC,CARETGGDYGYTF
TRBD1,many,TRBJ1-5,TRBV7-8,TGTGCCAGCAGCCCCCGGGACAGGGGACAGCCCCAGCATTTT,CASSPRDRGQPQHF
-,many,TRBJ1-5,TRBV19,TGTGCCAGTAGTTCTTCGATAAATCAGCCCCAGCATTTT,CASSSSINQPQHF
TRBD2,few,TRBJ2-5,TRBV7-9,TGTGCCAGCAGCGCGAACGTAGCGGGACAAGAGACCCAGTACTTC,CASSANVAGQETQYF
-,few,TRBJ1-6,TRBV10-3,TGTGCCAGCAGCAGGGCGGGGGCCTATAATTCACCCCTCCACTTT,CASSRAGAYNSPLHF
-,many,TRBJ1-1,TRBV12-3/TRBV12-4,TGTGCCAGCACACACGGTAGTCTGGACACTGAAGCTTTCTTT,CASTHGSLDTEAFF
TRBD1,once,TRBJ1-4,TRBV2,TGTGCCAGCAGCCAAACAGGGCGAGGGGGCGGAGGAAAACTGTTTTTT,CASSQTGRGGGGKLFF
TRBD1,-,TRBJ1-2,TRBV20-1,TGCAGTGCTATAGCCGGGACAGGGAACTCTGGCTACACCTTC,CSAIAGTGNSGYTF
-,many,TRBJ1-1,TRBV15,TGTGCCACCAGCAGAGAACAGGAAACTGAAGCTTTCTTT,CATSREQETEAFF
TRBD1,-,TRBJ2-7,TRBV12-5,TGTGCTAGTGGTTTGGATTGGGACAGGTCCTACGAGCAGTACTTC,CASGLDWDRSYEQYF
-,-,TRBJ1-1,TRBV7-6,TGTGCCAGCAGCCCCGAGGCGTCCGGGAGCACTGAAGCTTTCTTT,CASSPEASGSTEAFF
TRBD1,once,TRBJ2-7,TRBV12-3/TRBV12-4,TGTGCCAGCAGTTTCCGGGACAGGGGTATCTACGAGCAGTACTTC,CASSFRDRGIYEQYF
-,-,TRBJ1-6,TRBV2,TGTGCCAGCAGTGACGGACATTGGAATTCACCCCTCCACTTT,CASSDGHWNSPLHF
-,many,TRBJ2-7,TRBV10-2,TGCGCCAGCAGTGAGACGGGACTCCCTCAGTACTTC,CASSETGLPQYF
TRBD1,-,TRBJ1-2,TRBV5-6,TGTGCCAGCAGACTAAGAATGACAGGGCCGGGCTATGGCTACACCTTC,CASRLRMTGPGYGYTF
TRBD1,-,TRBJ1-1,TRBV7-9,TGTGCCAGCAGCCCCCCCGGGACAGGGATCACTGAAGCTTTCTTT,CASSPPGTGITEAFF
-,-,TRBJ2-7,TRBV12-3/TRBV12-4,TGTGCCAGCAGTTCAACCCTGGAGGGACTGAGCCGGGAGCAGTACTTC,CASSSTLEGLSREQYF
TRBD1,few,TRBJ1-4,TRBV7-9,TGTGCCAGCAGCCCGGGACAGGGGGAGCATGAAAAACTGTTTTTT,CASSPGQGEHEKLFF
TRBD1,-,TRBJ1-5,TRBV20-1,TGCAGTGCTAGATCGTCCCGGGACAGGGCTCAGCCCCAGCATTTT,CSARSSRDRAQPQHF
-,-,TRBJ1-3,TRBV5-8,TGCGCCAGCAGCCAAGCCCCTCCGGGAGGAAACACCATATATTTT,CASSQAPPGGNTIYF
-,many,TRBJ2-7,TRBV7-3,TGTGCCAGCAGCTTATACACATCCTACGAGCAGTACTTC,CASSLYTSYEQYF
-,-,TRBJ2-2,TRBV15,TGTGCCACCAGCGGTAGAGGGTCGAACACCGGGGAGCTGCTTTTT,CATSGRGSNTGELLF
-,-,TRBJ1-4,TRBV14,TGTGCCAGCAGTCGGACCACCGGGGATGAAAAACTGTTTTTT,CASSRTTGDEKLFF
TRBD1,many,TRBJ2-5,TRBV7-8,TGTGCCAGCAGCATCACCGGGACAGGGGTTGGGGGAGAGACCCAGTACTTC,CASSITGTGVGGETQYF
-,few,TRBJ2-7,TRBV25-1,TGTGCCAGCAGTTGGGGGGCCAACTCCTACGAGCAGTACTTC,CASSWGANSYEQYF
-,-,TRBJ2-2,TRBV5-6,TGTGCCAGCAGCTTGAGAAGAGATTCGAACACCGGGGGGCTGTTTTTT,CASSLRRDSNTGGLFF
TRBD1,-,TRBJ1-6,TRBV5-1,TGCGCCAGCTCTCAAAGGACAGGGGGAGCCTATAATTCACCCCTCCACTTT,CASSQRTGGAYNSPLHF
-,few,TRBJ1-5,TRBV12-3/TRBV12-4,TGTGCCAGCAGTTTAGGTGCAGGGCTGGATCAGCCCCAGCATTTT,CASSLGAGLDQPQHF
-,few,TRBJ2-7,TRBV7-9,TGCGCCAGCAGCCACCCCTCACGAGGCTACGAGCAGTACTTC,CASSHPSRGYEQYF
TRBD1,-,TRBJ2-7,TRBV14,TGTGCCAGCAGCCAGGACAGGGAGGACGAGCAGTACTTC,CASSQDREDEQYF
-,many,TRBJ2-5,TRBV19,TGTGCCGGGGACCCCGGAGAGACCCAGTACTTC,CAGDPGETQYF
-,many,TRBJ1-1,TRBV19,TGTGCCAGTACAGGGAAGGAACCGAACACTGAAGCTTTCTTT,CASTGKEPNTEAFF
TRBD2,few,TRBJ2-2,TRBV19,TGTGCCAGTAGTGTCCCTAGCGGGGGAAGGAACACCGGGGAGCTGTTTTTT,CASSVPSGGRNTGELFF